The source of this T cell receptor beta chain is a study of cytotoxic CD8 clonotypes in ibrutinib-treated CLL. Depth targeted 1 in 200,000 to 1 in 1 million T cells, averaging about 9.2x coverage per clonotype. TCRdb's table, derived via immunoSEQ multiplex PCR, lists solely in-frame clones and lacks some. The data show around 70,000 clones, about two thirds seen once. Details on this clone: Its specificity is unknown. The junction departs from germline at one end; a sequencing error may be responsible.

Extraction of approximately 2 micrograms of genomic DNA from cryopreserved PBMCs supplied material for TCR beta libraries. Germline V gene data show CDR1 as SGHRS and CDR2 as YFSETQ. The length of the CDR3 is 17 residues. Findings and limits, study-wide: Clonality increased with ibrutinib response but returned toward baseline at progression. Timing of sampling differed between sustained-remission and progressing patients.

V usage is TRBV5-1 and J usage is TRBJ1-4; TRBD1 matches 9 bases. The specimen was PBMCs, collected after 12 months of ibrutinib treatment. This receptor was taken from a human donor with chronic lymphocytic leukemia. The CDR3 nucleotides are TGCGCCAGCAGTTTGGACAGGGGAAGTGCAACTAATGAAAAACTGTTTTTT. This codes for CASSLDRGSATNEKLFF. Together with reference TRBV5-1 and TRBJ1-4, the CDR3 gives the full variable domain: KAGVTQTPRYLIKTRGQQVTLSCSPISGHRSVSWYQQTPGQGLQFLFEYFSETQRNKGNFPGRFSGRQFSNSRSEMNVSTLELGDSALYLCASSLDRGSATNEKLFFGSGTQLSVL.